Below are 27 T cell receptor delta chains sequenced from a single sample in a study of gamma-delta T cells after stem cell transplantation. TCRdb ran CATT on the RT-PCR reads. In the table there are 4,500 to 5,500 delta-chain clones, around 8.9% of which are singletons. The sequenced sample consisted of gamma-delta T cells. The receptors were gathered from a human donor. It is not recorded whose cells these are; they may come from a transplant donor.

The J gene is TRDJ3, the V gene TRDV2, with 9 positions matching TRDD3. CDR3 size: 20 residues. Trimming cost V 0 bases and J 1 base; bases outside gene matches: 9. Germline CDR1 is GEAIGNYY and CDR2 is EKD. The CDR3 sequence is CACDTGDWGTPSWDTRQMFF. CDR3 coding DNA: TGTGCCTGTGACACCGGAGACTGGGGGACCCCTTCCTGGGACACCCGACAGATGTTTTTC.

In the case of this clone: The TCRdb protein, from a much larger clone, departs from this DNA's translation at residue 11, likely by read error; the protein shown derives from the DNA. This chain joins TRDV2 and TRDJ1, with D uncertain. Per the germline V gene, CDR1 is GEAIGNYY and CDR2 is EKD. Trimming left V 0 bases short and J 3 bases short, with 16 bases between. This CDR3 is 16 amino acids long. Here the CDR3 reads CACDTLSGRLADKLIF. DNA for the CDR3: TGTGCCTGTGACACCCTCTCTGGACGCTTGGCCGATAAACTCATCTTT.

With respect to this clone: The junction differs from germline at one of its ends, possibly a read error. This rearrangement joins TRDV3 to TRDJ1; 10 nucleotides match TRDD3. This CDR3 is 24 amino acids long. Germline values: CDR1 TVYSNPD, CDR2 GDNSRS (reference sequence). The CDR3 bases are TGTGCCTTTAAATCGGTCTTCCTAGGAGGTTTAAGTCTGGGGGATATCCCGTACACCGGTAAACTCATCTTC. This gives the protein CAFKSVFLGGLSLGDIPYTGKLIF.

On this clone: Given a much more abundant clone one base away, this may be a read error. The rearrangement uses TRDV2 and TRDJ1; no clear D gene. This CDR3 has 16 residues. Germline V gives CDR1 GEAIGNYY, CDR2 EKD. The ends were cut back, 2 bases at V and 3 bases at J, with 18 bases in the middle. In DNA, the CDR3 is TGTGCCTGTGACAGTATTGCCACCCGTTGGGCCGATAAACTCATCTTT. It encodes CACDSIATRWADKLIF.

The table lists this clone with a few counts. This sequence joins TRDV2 and TRDJ1, with 11 nucleotides matching TRDD3. The germline V gene has CDR1 GEAIGNYY and CDR2 EKD. The CDR3 is 16 residues long. V gave up 2 bases and J gave up 3 bases; unmatched junction bases: 7. DNA of the CDR3: TGTGCCTGTGACAAACTGGGGGATAGCATCTCCGATAAACTCATCTTT. The encoded protein is CACDKLGDSISDKLIF.

The chain carries TRDV2 and TRDJ1; perhaps TRDD3 as D (6 bases). V shed 0 bases and J shed 2 bases, with 12 bases lying between them. CDR1 is GEAIGNYY, CDR2 EKD, per germline. The CDR3 runs to 15 residues. In DNA form, the CDR3 reads TGTGCCTGTGACACCGTACTGGGACAGACCGATAAACTCATCTTT. It yields the protein CACDTVLGQTDKLIF.

This clone was detected a few times. This sequence joins TRDV3 and TRDJ3, with 12 bases identical to TRDD3. The CDR3 spans 20 residues. Germline loops: CDR1 TVYSNPD, CDR2 GDNSRS (reference sequence). J was trimmed by 0 bases and V by 3 bases; bases with no gene match: 12. The CDR3 loop reads CAFALRTGGYSSWDTRQMFF. CDR3 DNA: TGTGCCTTCGCGCTCCGTACTGGGGGATACAGCTCCTGGGACACCCGACAGATGTTTTTC.

This rearrangement joins TRDV2 to TRDJ1; TRDD3 matches 13 bases. Germline trimming cut 0 bases from V and 5 bases from J; bases unmatched to any gene: 17. This CDR3 region has 20 residues. Germline V gene sequence: CDR1 GEAIGNYY, CDR2 EKD. The CDR3: CACDTVELGDTLLSGDKLIF. CDR3 coding DNA: TGTGCCTGTGACACCGTTGAACTGGGGGATACGCTACTATCCGGGGATAAACTCATCTTT.

The chain recombines TRDV2 with TRDJ3; 7 nucleotides agree with TRDD3. Germline loops: CDR1 GEAIGNYY, CDR2 EKD. This CDR3 has 18 amino acids. V trimming: 3 bases; J trimming: 0 bases; junction bases outside the gene matches: 7. The CDR3 DNA reads as TGTGCCTGTGACGGAACTGGGGCCAGCTCCTGGGACACCCGACAGATGTTTTTC. This sequence encodes CACDGTGASSWDTRQMFF.

This clone is judged medium-sized. J is TRDJ1 and V is TRDV2; D remains unclear. The CDR3 loop spans 15 amino acids. V lost 1 base to trimming and J lost 0 bases, with 11 bases between them. From germline, CDR1 is GEAIGNYY and CDR2 EKD. Here the CDR3 DNA reads TGTGCCTGTGACACTCTCTCCGACAACACCGATAAACTCATCTTT. Its translation is CACDTLSDNTDKLIF.

This clone occurred a few times. The chain links TRDV2 to TRDJ3, with D possibly matching TRDD3 (5 bases). The CDR3 is made up of 20 amino acids. V gave up 1 base and J gave up 0 bases, with 18 bases separating them. Germline assignment: CDR1 GEAIGNYY and CDR2 EKD. The CDR3 DNA reads as TGTGCCTGTGACACGAGGTTGCGGGGGTCATACTCCTGGGACACCCGACAGATGTTTTTC. This sequence encodes CACDTRLRGSYSWDTRQMFF.

This clone was seen a handful of times. TCRdb attributes to this sequence the protein of a much larger clone, which differs from the DNA translation at residue 8; a read error is likely, and the protein displayed is translated from the DNA. The chain couples TRDV2 to TRDJ1; a possible D gene is TRDD3 (5 bases). The CDR3 consists of 14 residues. The germline V gene encodes CDR1 GEAIGNYY and CDR2 EKD. V lost 3 bases and J lost 4, with 14 bases in between. The CDR3 region is CACDPLLDRDKLIF. The CDR3 nucleotides read TGTGCCTGTGACCCGCTACTGGACCGCGATAAACTCATCTTT.

By proportion, this clone is medium-sized. One base away lies a much larger clone, so this may be a sequencing read error. This sequence joins TRDV2 and TRDJ3, with 12 bases that match TRDD3. Looked up from germline, CDR1 is GEAIGNYY and CDR2 is EKD. CDR3 length equals 20 residues. The CDR3 DNA is TGTGCCTGTGACACCGCAGACCTGGGGGATACGCATAAAGACACCCGACCGATGTTTTTC. Residues: CACDTADLGDTHKDTRPMFF.

A few counts support this clone. A much larger clone differs from this one at a single base, so this may be a read error. The chain joins TRDV2 to TRDJ3; no definite D call. V dropped 3 bases and J dropped 2 bases, with 13 bases sitting between them. The CDR3 consists of 17 residues. Germline assignment: CDR1 GEAIGNYY and CDR2 EKD. The DNA for the CDR3 is TGTGCCTGTGACCCGACACTGAGCCCCTGGGACACCCGACAGATGTTTTTC. Its protein is CACDPTLSPWDTRQMFF.

The rearrangement uses TRDV2 and TRDJ1, with 13 bases matching TRDD3. Germline CDR1 reads GEAIGNYY; CDR2 reads EKD. The CDR3 totals 20 residues. Trimming at V came to 0 bases and at J to 1 base, leaving 13 bases not matched to a gene. The CDR3, as DNA: TGTGCCTGTGACACCGTGAATACTGGGGGATACGAGCCCAGCACCGATAAACTCATCTTT. As protein: CACDTVNTGGYEPSTDKLIF.

This clone qualifies as large. Other nucleotide sequences in the sample specify the same CDR3. V usage is TRDV2 and J usage is TRDJ1; 10 bases agree with TRDD3. Germline CDR1 and CDR2: GEAIGNYY and EKD. V lost 4 bases to trimming and J lost 0 bases; unmatched junction nucleotides: 4. This CDR3 spans 15 amino acids. The CDR3 spells CACDPLGDNTDKLIF. CDR3 bases: TGTGCCTGTGATCCGCTGGGGGATAACACCGATAAACTCATCTTT.

Worth noting for this clone: This may be a read error, as it is one base from a much larger clone. The chain carries TRDV2 and TRDJ3, with 9 bases aligning to TRDD3. The length of the CDR3 is 23 residues. Germline values: CDR1 GEAIGNYY, CDR2 EKD. CDR3 bases: TGTGCCTGTGACTCAGCCAATTCCTACGCTGGGGGATCGAGCTCCTGGGCCACCCGACAGATGTTTTTC. Its translation: CACDSANSYAGGSSSWATRQMFF.

As for this clone: For this DNA, TCRdb reports the protein of a much larger clone, which diverges at residue 5, most likely from a read error; the protein presented here is translated directly from the DNA. This chain uses TRDV2 with TRDJ1; 11 nucleotides line up with TRDD3. This CDR3 has 16 residues. CDR1 is GEAIGNYY, CDR2 EKD, per germline. J lost 3 bases, V lost 3 bases, and 8 bases had no gene match. The CDR3 sequence is CACDPVNGGYADKLIF. In DNA form, the CDR3 reads TGTGCCTGTGACCCCGTGAATGGGGGATACGCCGATAAACTCATCTTT.

This sequence joins TRDV1 and TRDJ1; D is uncertain. The CDR3 extends over 17 amino acids. V dropped 2 bases and J dropped 1 base, with 17 bases sitting between them. CDR1 is TSWWSYY, CDR2 QGS, per germline. The CDR3 nucleotides read TGTGCTCTTGGGGAAATGGACCCCCCTGGAGTCACCGATAAACTCATCTTT. This encodes CALGEMDPPGVTDKLIF.

By sample fraction, this clone is medium-sized (0.01 to 0.1%). The chain joins TRDV2 to TRDJ3; D perhaps matches TRDD3 (5 bases). V was shortened by 3 bases and J by 0 bases, with 20 bases between the two germline ends. This CDR3 is built from 20 residues. From germline, CDR1 is GEAIGNYY and CDR2 EKD. The CDR3 is CACDSTRGGVVSWDTRQMFF. The CDR3 DNA is TGTGCCTGTGACTCCACTCGAGGTGGGGTTGTCTCCTGGGACACCCGACAGATGTTTTTC.

The chain is built from TRDV1 and TRDJ1; 7 bases are shared with TRDD3. Trimming removed 9 bases from V and 0 bases from J; junction bases left unmatched: 40. This CDR3 is built from 25 residues. Germline lookup yields CDR1 TSWWSYY and CDR2 QGS. In DNA, the CDR3 is TGTGCTCTAGGTCTAAACCCGGGCAAGGCCTCTCTCAAGTACTGGGGTTGGGGGGACACCGATAAACTCATCTTT. Residues: CALGLNPGKASLKYWGWGDTDKLIF.

With regard to this clone: The TCRdb record carries a much larger clone's protein, which differs from this DNA's translation at residue 9; a read error is the likely cause, and the protein listed here is the DNA translation. The chain has TRDV2 and TRDJ1, with D unresolved. The germline V gene encodes CDR1 GEAIGNYY and CDR2 EKD. The ends were cut back, 0 bases at V and 2 bases at J, with 21 bases in the middle. This CDR3 region has 18 residues. The CDR3 DNA reads TGTGCCTGTGACACCCTTATTAGGGGTACGCGAGGGACCGATAAACTCATCTTT. Translated: CACDTLIRGTRGTDKLIF.

As for this clone: A read error is possible here, since a much larger clone lies one base away. Other DNA sequences within the sample encode an identical CDR3. This chain connects TRDV2 to TRDJ1; a possible D gene is TRDD3 (6 bases). CDR1 and CDR2 (germline): GEAIGNYY, EKD. Between the trimmed V and J ends, which lost 0 bases and 5 bases, there was a span of 18 bases. The CDR3 consists of 16 residues. The CDR3 reads CACDTVSQPTGDKLIF. The DNA for the CDR3 is TGTGCCTGTGACACCGTCTCCCAGCCCACTGGGGATAAACTCATCTTT.

The rearrangement joins TRDV2 to TRDJ1; D remains unclear. Deletions cut 4 bases from V and 0 bases from J, with 23 bases between. The CDR3 has 18 residues. Germline V gives CDR1 GEAIGNYY, CDR2 EKD. The CDR3 DNA follows: TGTGCCTGTGAGAGACTACGGATGGACAGCACAGACACCGATAAACTCATCTTT. It specifies CACERLRMDSTDTDKLIF.

This clone showed up just a few times. V gene TRDV2 combines with J gene TRDJ1; TRDD3 matches at 10 bases. This CDR3 contains 15 residues. Per germline, CDR1 GEAIGNYY and CDR2 EKD. Trimming at V came to 3 bases and at J to 2 bases, leaving 5 bases not matched to a gene. The CDR3 region has the DNA TGTGCCTGTGACTCGGTACTGGGGGATACCGATAAACTCATCTTT. It is translated as CACDSVLGDTDKLIF.

This clone appeared a few times. It may be a read error: a sequence one base away is much more abundant. The chain links TRDV2 to TRDJ1; D possibly corresponds to TRDD3 (6 bases). Per germline, CDR1 GEAIGNYY and CDR2 EKD. The CDR3 covers 17 residues. Trimming took off 3 bases at V and 3 bases at J, with 22 bases between the two ends. CDR3 in DNA: TGTGCCTGTGACTCACTCCGGTCTGGGGTATACGCCGATAAACTCATCTTT. Its translation is CACDSLRSGVYADKLIF.

This clone was found a few times. Only one base separates this from a far larger clonotype, so it likely reflects a read error. The V and J genes are TRDV2 and TRDJ1; the D gene is possibly TRDD3 (5 bases). CDR3 length equals 14 residues. The V end lost 0 bases, the J end lost 3 bases, and 10 bases lay between the germline ends. Germline assignment: CDR1 GEAIGNYY and CDR2 EKD. CDR3 amino acids: CACDTVLVADKLIF. In DNA, the CDR3 is TGTGCCTGTGACACCGTACTGGTCGCCGATAAACTCATCTTT.